This record looks at one T cell receptor beta chain sequence and its context. The antigen remains unidentified. Libraries were prepared by immunoSEQ multiplex PCR; TCRdb keeps only in-frame clonotypes and omits some of them. The sample includes about 1 million clones, about 80% of them seen just once. The germline gives CDR1 SGHRS, CDR2 YFSETQ. The CDR3 length is 16 residues. V gave up 1 base and J gave up 5 bases; unmatched junction bases: 8. The data were taken from a study of shared clonotypes between healthy human individuals. Background on the study: The study used three CD4 naive, three CD4 memory, two CD8 naive and one CD8 memory plate per donor. Points from the study as a whole: Naive subsets generally had larger estimated richness than memory subsets. Researchers sampled only blood; tissue repertoires likely differ.

V usage is TRBV5-1 and J usage is TRBJ2-1; 8 bases fit TRBD2. This receptor was identified in a man aged 18 to 29 in good health. The specimen was memory CD4+ T cells sorted from blood. Specified subset: CD45RA-negative fraction. CDR3 sequence: CASSLLGGRINNEQFF. The CDR3 DNA sequence: TGCGCCAGCAGCTTGCTCGGCGGGAGGATCAACAATGAGCAGTTCTTC.